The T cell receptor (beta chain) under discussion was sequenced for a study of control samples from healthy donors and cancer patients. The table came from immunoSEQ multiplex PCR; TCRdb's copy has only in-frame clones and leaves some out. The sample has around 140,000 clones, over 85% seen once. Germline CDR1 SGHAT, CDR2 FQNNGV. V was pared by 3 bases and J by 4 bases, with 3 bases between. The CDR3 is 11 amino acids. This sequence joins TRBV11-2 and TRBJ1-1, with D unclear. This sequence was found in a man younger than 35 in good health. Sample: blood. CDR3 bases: TGTGCCAGCAGCTTGTCCACTGAAGCTTTCTTT. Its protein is CASSLSTEAFF.